Listed below are T cell receptor beta chains from one sample, sequenced in a study of T cell responses to AZD1222 COVID-19 vaccine. Sequenced by immunoSEQ multiplex PCR; TCRdb stores in-frame clones only, minus some. This repertoire shows 90,000 to 150,000 clones, 88% found once; its top ten account for approximately 2.4%. The input for sequencing was peripheral blood, taken on day 0 of AZD1222 vaccination. These receptors originate from an adult in good health. CDR3s include the opening cysteine and the closing phenylalanine or tryptophan. The order of the fields is clone size, V gene, J gene, D gene, CDR3 protein, CDR3 DNA. D genes are given only for firm matches. The listing skips clone size in some rows; elsewhere it reads once, few, many or a size class.

abundance: .; v_gene: TRBV2; j_gene: TRBJ2-2; d_gene: TRBD2; CDR3aa: CASKLLAGVSTGELFF; CDR3nt: TGTGCCAGCAAATTACTAGCGGGAGTTTCCACCGGGGAGCTGTTTTTT
abundance: .; v_gene: TRBV18; j_gene: TRBJ2-1; d_gene: TRBD2; CDR3aa: CASSPLHGRGSYNEQFF; CDR3nt: TGTGCCAGCTCACCACTTCACGGGAGGGGGTCCTACAATGAGCAGTTCTTC
abundance: .; v_gene: TRBV19; j_gene: TRBJ1-1; d_gene: .; CDR3aa: CASRKNTEAFF; CDR3nt: TGTGCCAGTAGGAAGAACACTGAAGCTTTCTTT
abundance: .; v_gene: TRBV28; j_gene: TRBJ1-2; d_gene: .; CDR3aa: CASSSSRYGYTF; CDR3nt: TGTGCCAGCAGTTCCTCCCGGTATGGCTACACCTTC
abundance: .; v_gene: TRBV5-6; j_gene: TRBJ2-3; d_gene: .; CDR3aa: CASSLFPDTQYF; CDR3nt: TGTGCCAGCAGCTTGTTTCCAGATACGCAGTATTTT
abundance: .; v_gene: TRBV19; j_gene: TRBJ2-2; d_gene: .; CDR3aa: CASSRGVTGELFF; CDR3nt: TGTGCCAGTAGTAGGGGGGTCACCGGGGAGCTGTTTTTT
abundance: .; v_gene: TRBV20-1; j_gene: TRBJ2-5; d_gene: .; CDR3aa: CSASGGGWQETQYF; CDR3nt: TGCAGTGCTAGTGGAGGGGGTTGGCAAGAGACCCAGTACTTC
abundance: .; v_gene: TRBV7-9; j_gene: TRBJ2-3; d_gene: .; CDR3aa: CASIPGGWDTQYF; CDR3nt: TGTGCCAGCATCCCGGGTGGTTGGGATACGCAGTATTTT
abundance: .; v_gene: TRBV20-1; j_gene: TRBJ1-3; d_gene: .; CDR3aa: CSASPGTNAYSSSGNTIYF; CDR3nt: TGCAGTGCTAGTCCCGGGACAAATGCCTACTCTAGCTCTGGAAACACCATATATTTT
abundance: .; v_gene: TRBV6-5; j_gene: TRBJ2-5; d_gene: TRBD2; CDR3aa: CASRLAVGETQYF; CDR3nt: TGTGCCAGCAGGCTAGCGGTGGGTGAGACCCAGTACTTC
abundance: once; v_gene: TRBV5-8; j_gene: TRBJ2-2; d_gene: TRBD2; CDR3aa: CASSSGLAVGTGELFF; CDR3nt: TGTGCCAGCAGCTCCGGACTAGCGGTGGGCACCGGGGAGCTGTTTTTT
abundance: .; v_gene: TRBV6-2/TRBV6-3; j_gene: TRBJ1-3; d_gene: .; CDR3aa: CASSYDGTIYF; CDR3nt: TGTGCCAGCAGTTACGACGGCACCATATATTTT
abundance: .; v_gene: TRBV7-2; j_gene: TRBJ2-2; d_gene: .; CDR3aa: CASSPGVAGELFF; CDR3nt: TGTGCCAGCAGCCCCGGGGTGGCCGGGGAGCTGTTTTTT